This entry is about one T cell receptor (beta chain). Its antigen remains unknown. Healthy bone marrow donors formed the donor group. This CDR3 contains 18 residues. V lost 0 bases, J lost 3 bases, and 10 bases stayed unmatched. CDR1 is SGHNT and CDR2 is YYREEE in the germline V gene (reference sequence). The entry originates in a study of cytomegalovirus exposure and HLA in healthy donors. Study results and limitations: Later work associated 16,951 TCR beta sequences with HLA alleles at 0.05 false discovery rate. Later analysis demonstrated an association between a missense DCLRE1C variant and TCR beta V- and J-gene trimming.

The PCR made use of 60 Vbeta and 13 Jbeta primers. Clones were read by immunoSEQ multiplex PCR, and TCRdb kept only the in-frame ones, dropping some. The table lists roughly 250,000 clones, about 80% of them singletons, with about 0.29% in the top ten. Material: PBMCs. The V call is TRBV5-4, the J call TRBJ2-3, with TRBD2 identical over 10 bases. The receptor was isolated from a girl between 2 and 10 years old in good health and CMV-seronegative. CDR3 DNA sequence: TGTGCCAGCAGCTTGGCTGCTTCAGCGGGAGGGCGTACAGATACGCAGTATTTT. Amino acids: CASSLAASAGGRTDTQYF. The variable domain in full, completed from reference TRBV5-4 and TRBJ2-3, reads ETGVTQSPTHLIKTRGQQVTLRCSSQSGHNTVSWYQQALGQGPQFIFQYYREEENGRGNFPPRFSGLQFPNYSSELNVNALELDDSALYLCASSLAASAGGRTDTQYFGPGTRLTVL.